The T cell receptor beta chain under discussion was sequenced for a study of T cells in Graves' hyperthyroidism and ophthalmopathy. A patient was excluded if there was uncontrolled infection, other autoimmune disease, pregnancy or lactation. RNA transcripts were the template for amplifying TCR beta CDR3 regions. Primed by the HTBI set, a first-round RT-PCR was run on the TCR CDR3. TCRdb ran MiXCR on the multiplex PCR reads and lists one entry per CDR3 protein. The sample records approximately 350,000 distinct CDR3 sequences, 13% to 15% being singletons. V shed 2 bases and J 3 bases; nucleotides not matched to a gene: 10. The CDR3 consists of 16 residues. Germline lookup yields CDR1 SGHVS and CDR2 FNYEAQ.

The receptor was derived from a woman aged 60-75 years with Graves' ophthalmopathy. The chain employs TRBV7-6 and TRBJ2-7, with 7 bases identical to TRBD2. The specimen was blood. CDR3 sequence: CASSLLGGSNVYEQYF. In nucleotides, the CDR3 is TGTGCCAGCAGCTTATTGGGCGGGAGTAACGTCTACGAGCAGTACTTC.